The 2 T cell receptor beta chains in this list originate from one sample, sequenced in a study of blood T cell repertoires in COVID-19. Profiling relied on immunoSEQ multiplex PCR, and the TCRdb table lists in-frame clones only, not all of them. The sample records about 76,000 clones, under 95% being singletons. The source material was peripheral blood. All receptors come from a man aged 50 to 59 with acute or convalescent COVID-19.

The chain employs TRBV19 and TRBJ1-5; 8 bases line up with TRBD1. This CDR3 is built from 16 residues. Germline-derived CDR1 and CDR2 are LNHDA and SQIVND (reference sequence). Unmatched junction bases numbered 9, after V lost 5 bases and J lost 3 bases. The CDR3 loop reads CASSVTGQAFNQPQHF. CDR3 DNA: TGTGCCAGTAGTGTCACGGGACAGGCATTCAATCAGCCCCAGCATTTT.

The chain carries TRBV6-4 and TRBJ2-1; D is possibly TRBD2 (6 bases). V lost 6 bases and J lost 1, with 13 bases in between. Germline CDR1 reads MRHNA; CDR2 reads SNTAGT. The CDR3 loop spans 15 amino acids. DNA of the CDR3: TGTGCCAGCAGCCGCCTAGCGCAATCCTACAATGAGCAGTTCTTC. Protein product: CASSRLAQSYNEQFF.